Included here is one TCR beta chain sequence, with context. This record comes from a study of blood T cell repertoires in COVID-19. Study-level information: Specimens from acute and convalescent COVID-19 originated in the United States, Italy and Spain. PBMCs, B-cell-depleted T cells, or T cells were the source of the cDNA or gDNA that made up the material.

CDR3 size: 15 residues. V was cut by 6 bases and J by 0 bases, with 9 bases left in between. Per germline, CDR1 SNHLY and CDR2 FYNNEI. Per the authors' pipeline: Amplification with reference gene primers provided the estimates of nucleated cell counts. TCRdb keeps only in-frame clones here, not all; method: immunoSEQ multiplex PCR. D and trimming were read from the DNA, whereas the V and J calls and clone size are those reported in that table. The sample includes 250,000 to 300,000 clones, around 81% seen only once; the top ten take less than 3%. The sequencing input was peripheral blood. This chain connects TRBV2 to TRBJ2-6; D possibly corresponds to TRBD2 (5 bases). The clonotype originates from a woman between 55 and 75 years old with active or convalescent COVID-19. The CDR3 spells CASRGVFSGANVLTF. Written as DNA, the CDR3 is TGTGCCAGCAGGGGAGTTTTCTCTGGGGCCAACGTCCTGACTTTC.